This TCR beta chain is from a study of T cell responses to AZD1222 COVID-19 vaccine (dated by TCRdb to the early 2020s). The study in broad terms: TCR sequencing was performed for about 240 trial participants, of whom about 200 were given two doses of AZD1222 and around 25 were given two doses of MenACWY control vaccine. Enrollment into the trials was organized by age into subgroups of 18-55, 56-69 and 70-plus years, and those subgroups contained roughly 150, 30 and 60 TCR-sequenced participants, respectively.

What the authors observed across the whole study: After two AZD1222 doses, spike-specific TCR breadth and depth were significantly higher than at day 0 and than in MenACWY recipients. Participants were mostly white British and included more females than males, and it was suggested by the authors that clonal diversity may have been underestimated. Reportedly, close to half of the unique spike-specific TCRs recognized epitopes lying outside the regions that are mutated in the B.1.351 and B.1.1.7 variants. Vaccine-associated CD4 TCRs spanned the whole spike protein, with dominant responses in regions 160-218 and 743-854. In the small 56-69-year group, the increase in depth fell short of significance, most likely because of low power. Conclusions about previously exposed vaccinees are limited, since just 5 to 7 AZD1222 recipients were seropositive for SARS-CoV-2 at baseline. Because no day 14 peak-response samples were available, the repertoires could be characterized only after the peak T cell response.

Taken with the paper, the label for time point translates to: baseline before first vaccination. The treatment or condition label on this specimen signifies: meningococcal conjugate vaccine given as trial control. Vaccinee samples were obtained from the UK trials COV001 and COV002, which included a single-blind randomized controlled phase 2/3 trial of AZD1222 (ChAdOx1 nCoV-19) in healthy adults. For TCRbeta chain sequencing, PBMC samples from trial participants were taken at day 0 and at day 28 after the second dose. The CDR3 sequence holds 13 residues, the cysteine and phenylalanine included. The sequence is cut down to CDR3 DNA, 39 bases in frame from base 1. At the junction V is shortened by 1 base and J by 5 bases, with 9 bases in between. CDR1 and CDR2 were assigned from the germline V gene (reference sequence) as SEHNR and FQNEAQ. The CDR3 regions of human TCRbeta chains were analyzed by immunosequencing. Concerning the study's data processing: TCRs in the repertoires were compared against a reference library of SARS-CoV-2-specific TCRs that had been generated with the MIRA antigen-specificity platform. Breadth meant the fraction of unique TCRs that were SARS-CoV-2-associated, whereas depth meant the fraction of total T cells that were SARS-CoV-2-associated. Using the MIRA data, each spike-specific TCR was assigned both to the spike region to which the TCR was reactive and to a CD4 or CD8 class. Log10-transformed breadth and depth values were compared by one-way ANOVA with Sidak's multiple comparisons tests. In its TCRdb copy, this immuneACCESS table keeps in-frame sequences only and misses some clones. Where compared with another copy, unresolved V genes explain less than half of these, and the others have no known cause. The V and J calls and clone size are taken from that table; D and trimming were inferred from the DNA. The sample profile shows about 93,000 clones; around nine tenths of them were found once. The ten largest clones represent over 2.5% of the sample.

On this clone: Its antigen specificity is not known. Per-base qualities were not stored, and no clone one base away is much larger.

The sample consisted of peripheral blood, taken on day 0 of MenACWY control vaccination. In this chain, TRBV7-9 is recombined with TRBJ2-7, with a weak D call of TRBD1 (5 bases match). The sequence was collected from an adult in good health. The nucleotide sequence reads TGTGCCAGCAGCTTAGTAGCCAGGGACGAGCAGTACTTC. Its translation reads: CASSLVARDEQYF. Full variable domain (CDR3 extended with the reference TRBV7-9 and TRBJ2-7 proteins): DTGVSQNPRHKITKRGQNVTFRCDPISEHNRLYWYRQTLGQGPEFLTYFQNEAQLEKSRLLSDRFSAERPKGSFSTLEIQRTEQGDSAMYLCASSLVARDEQYFGPGTRLTVT.